The sequence of this TCR beta chain was determined in a study of OX40 agonist ivuxolimab in advanced cancers. The overall study: With ivuxolimab, an agonistic anti-OX40 (CD134) antibody, patients were treated. Subjects had a mean age of about 60 years, with a range of roughly 23 to 80; just over 80% were male. General study points: The antigen specificity of the peripheral T cells (those that were expanded) was not determined.

Notes on this clone: Antigen unknown.

Using immunoSEQ multiplex PCR, the repertoire was profiled, and TCRdb retains in-frame clones only, with some absent. The repertoire holds about 90,000 clones, with under 95% as singletons. This CDR3 region has 14 residues. CDR1 is MDHEN, CDR2 SYDVKM, per germline. The V end lost 3 bases, the J end lost 3 bases, and 12 bases lay between the germline ends. This receptor was identified in an adult with an advanced solid tumor such as melanoma, head and neck, liver or kidney cancer. The specimen comprised CD4+ or CD8+ T cells sorted from blood, sampled in a trial of the OX40 agonist ivuxolimab. The genes are TRBV28 and TRBJ2-7; D remains unclear. CDR3: CASSFVDKFYEQYF. CDR3 bases: TGTGCCAGCAGTTTCGTCGACAAATTCTACGAGCAGTACTTC. The variable domain in full, completed from reference TRBV28 and TRBJ2-7, reads DVKVTQSSRYLVKRTGEKVFLECVQDMDHENMFWYRQDPGLGLRLIYFSYDVKMKEKGDIPEGYSVSREKKERFSLILESASTNQTSMYLCASSFVDKFYEQYFGPGTRLTVT.